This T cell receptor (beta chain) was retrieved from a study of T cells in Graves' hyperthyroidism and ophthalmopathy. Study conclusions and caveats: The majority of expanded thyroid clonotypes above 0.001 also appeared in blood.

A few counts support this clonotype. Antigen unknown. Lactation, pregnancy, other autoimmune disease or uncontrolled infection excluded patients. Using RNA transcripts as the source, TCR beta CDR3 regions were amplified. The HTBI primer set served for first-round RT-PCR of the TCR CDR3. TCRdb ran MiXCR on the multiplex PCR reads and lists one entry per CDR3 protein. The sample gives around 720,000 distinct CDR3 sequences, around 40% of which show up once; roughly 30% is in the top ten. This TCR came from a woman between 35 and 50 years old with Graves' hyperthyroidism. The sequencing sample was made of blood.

CDR3 coding DNA: TGTGCCAGCAGTCTAGCGGGAGGGGACACCGGGGAGCTGTTTTTT. This gives the protein CASSLAGGDTGELFF. The V and J genes are TRBV6-1 and TRBJ2-2; the match to TRBD2 covers 12 bases. CDR3 size: 15 residues. Germline V gene data show CDR1 as MNHNS and CDR2 as SASEGT. The V and J ends lost 5 bases and 3 bases, in that order; junction bases with no gene match: 1.